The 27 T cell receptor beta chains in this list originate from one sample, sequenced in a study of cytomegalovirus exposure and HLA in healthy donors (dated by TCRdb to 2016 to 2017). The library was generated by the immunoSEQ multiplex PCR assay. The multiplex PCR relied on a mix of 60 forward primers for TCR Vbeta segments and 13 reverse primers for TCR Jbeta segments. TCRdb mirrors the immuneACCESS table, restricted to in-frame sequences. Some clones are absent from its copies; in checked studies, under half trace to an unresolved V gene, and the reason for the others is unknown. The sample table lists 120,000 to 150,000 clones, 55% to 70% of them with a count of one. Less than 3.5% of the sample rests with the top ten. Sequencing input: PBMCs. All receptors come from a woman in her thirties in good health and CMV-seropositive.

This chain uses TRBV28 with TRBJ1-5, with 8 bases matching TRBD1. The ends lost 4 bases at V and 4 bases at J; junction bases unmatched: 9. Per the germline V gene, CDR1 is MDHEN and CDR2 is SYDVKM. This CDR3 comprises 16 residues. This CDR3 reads CASSSTGGSRNQPQHF. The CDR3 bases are TGTGCCAGCAGTTCAACAGGGGGGAGTAGGAATCAGCCCCAGCATTTT.

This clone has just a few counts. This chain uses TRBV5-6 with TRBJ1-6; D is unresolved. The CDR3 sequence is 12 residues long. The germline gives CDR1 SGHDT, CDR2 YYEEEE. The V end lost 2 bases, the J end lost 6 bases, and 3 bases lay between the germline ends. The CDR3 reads CASSFGNSPLHF. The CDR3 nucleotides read TGTGCCAGCAGCTTCGGTAATTCACCCCTCCACTTT.

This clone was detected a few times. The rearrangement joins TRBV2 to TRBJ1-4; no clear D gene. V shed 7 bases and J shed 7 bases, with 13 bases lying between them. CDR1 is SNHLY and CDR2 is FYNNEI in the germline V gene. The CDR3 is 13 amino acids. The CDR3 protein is CASKRERSEKLFF. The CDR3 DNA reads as TGTGCCAGCAAGAGGGAGAGGAGTGAAAAACTGTTTTTT.

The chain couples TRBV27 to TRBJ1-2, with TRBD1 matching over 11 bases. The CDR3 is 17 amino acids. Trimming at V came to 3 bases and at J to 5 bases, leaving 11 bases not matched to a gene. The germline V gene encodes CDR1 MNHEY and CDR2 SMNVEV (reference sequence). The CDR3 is CASSFGLDRGRIYGYTF. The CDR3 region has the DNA TGTGCCAGCAGTTTTGGTCTGGACAGGGGGCGGATTTATGGCTACACCTTC.

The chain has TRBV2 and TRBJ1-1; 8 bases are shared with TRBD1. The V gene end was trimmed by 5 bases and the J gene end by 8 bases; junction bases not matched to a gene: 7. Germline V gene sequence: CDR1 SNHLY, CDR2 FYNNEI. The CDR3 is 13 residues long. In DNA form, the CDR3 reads TGTGCCAGCAGTAATGACAGGGGACGCGAAGCTTTCTTT. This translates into CASSNDRGREAFF.

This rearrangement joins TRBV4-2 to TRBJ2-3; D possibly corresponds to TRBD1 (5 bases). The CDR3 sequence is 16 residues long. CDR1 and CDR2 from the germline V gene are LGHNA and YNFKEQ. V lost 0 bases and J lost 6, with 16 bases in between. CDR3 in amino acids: CASSQEWGPSWDTQYF. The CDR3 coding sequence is TGTGCCAGCAGCCAAGAGTGGGGCCCCAGTTGGGATACGCAGTATTTT.

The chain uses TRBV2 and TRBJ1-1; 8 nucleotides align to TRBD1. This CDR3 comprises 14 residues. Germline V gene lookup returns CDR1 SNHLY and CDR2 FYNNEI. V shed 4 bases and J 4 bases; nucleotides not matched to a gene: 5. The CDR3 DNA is TGTGCCAGCAGTGCCCAGGGGGCATCCACTGAAGCTTTCTTT. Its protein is CASSAQGASTEAFF. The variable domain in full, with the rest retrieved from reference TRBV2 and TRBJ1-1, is EPEVTQTPSHQVTQMGQEVILRCVPISNHLYFYWYRQILGQKVEFLVSFYNNEISEKSEIFDDQFSVERPDGSNFTLKIRSTKLEDSAMYFCASSAQGASTEAFFGQGTRLTVV.

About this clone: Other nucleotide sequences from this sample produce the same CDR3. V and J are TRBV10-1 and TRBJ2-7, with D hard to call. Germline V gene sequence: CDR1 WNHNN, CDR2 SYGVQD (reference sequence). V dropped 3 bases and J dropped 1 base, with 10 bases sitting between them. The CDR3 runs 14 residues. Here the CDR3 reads CASSESGASYEQYF. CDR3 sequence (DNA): TGCGCCAGCAGTGAATCAGGTGCATCCTACGAGCAGTACTTC.

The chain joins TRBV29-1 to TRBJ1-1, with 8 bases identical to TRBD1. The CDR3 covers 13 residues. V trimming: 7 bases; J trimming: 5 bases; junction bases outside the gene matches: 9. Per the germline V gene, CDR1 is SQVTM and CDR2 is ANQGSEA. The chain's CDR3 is CSAADRGWTEAFF. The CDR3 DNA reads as TGCAGCGCAGCTGACAGGGGATGGACTGAAGCTTTCTTT.

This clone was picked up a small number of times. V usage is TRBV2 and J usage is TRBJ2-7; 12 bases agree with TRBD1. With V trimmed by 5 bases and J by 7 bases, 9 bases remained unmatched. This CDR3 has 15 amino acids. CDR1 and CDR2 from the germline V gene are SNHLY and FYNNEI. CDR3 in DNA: TGTGCCAGCAGTATAACGGGACAGGGGGCCGGAGAGCAGTACTTC. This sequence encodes CASSITGQGAGEQYF. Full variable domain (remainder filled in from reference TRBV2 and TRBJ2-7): EPEVTQTPSHQVTQMGQEVILRCVPISNHLYFYWYRQILGQKVEFLVSFYNNEISEKSEIFDDQFSVERPDGSNFTLKIRSTKLEDSAMYFCASSITGQGAGEQYFGPGTRLTVT.

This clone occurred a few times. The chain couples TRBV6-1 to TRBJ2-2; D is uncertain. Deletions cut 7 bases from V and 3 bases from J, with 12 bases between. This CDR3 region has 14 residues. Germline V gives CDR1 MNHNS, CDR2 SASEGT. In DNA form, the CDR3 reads TGTGCCAGCACTTTACTCTTAGACACCGGGGAGCTGTTTTTT. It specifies CASTLLLDTGELFF.

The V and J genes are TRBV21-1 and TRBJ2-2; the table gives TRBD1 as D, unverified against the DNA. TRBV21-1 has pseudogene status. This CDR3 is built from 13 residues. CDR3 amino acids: CPRQGAPAGELFF. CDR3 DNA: TGTCCCCGGCAGGGGGCGCCAGCCGGGGAGCTGTTTTTT.

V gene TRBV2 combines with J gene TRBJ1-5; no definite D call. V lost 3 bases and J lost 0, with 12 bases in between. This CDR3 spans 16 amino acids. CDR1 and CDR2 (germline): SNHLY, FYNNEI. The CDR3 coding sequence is TGTGCCAGCAGTGACAGCTTGTACTATAGCAATCAGCCCCAGCATTTT. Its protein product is CASSDSLYYSNQPQHF.

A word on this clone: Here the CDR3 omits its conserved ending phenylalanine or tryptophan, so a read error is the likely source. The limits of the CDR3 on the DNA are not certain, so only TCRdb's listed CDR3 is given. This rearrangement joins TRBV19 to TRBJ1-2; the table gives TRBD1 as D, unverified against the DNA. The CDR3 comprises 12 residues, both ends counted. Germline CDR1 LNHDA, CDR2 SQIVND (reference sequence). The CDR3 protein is CASNRGTGGWSL.

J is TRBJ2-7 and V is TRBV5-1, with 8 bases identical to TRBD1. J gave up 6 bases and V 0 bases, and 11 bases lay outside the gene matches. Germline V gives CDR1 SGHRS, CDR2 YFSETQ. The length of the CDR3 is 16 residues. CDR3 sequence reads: CASSLVSGQGFSEQYF. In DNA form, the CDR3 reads TGCGCCAGCAGCTTGGTCTCTGGACAGGGCTTTTCCGAGCAGTACTTC.

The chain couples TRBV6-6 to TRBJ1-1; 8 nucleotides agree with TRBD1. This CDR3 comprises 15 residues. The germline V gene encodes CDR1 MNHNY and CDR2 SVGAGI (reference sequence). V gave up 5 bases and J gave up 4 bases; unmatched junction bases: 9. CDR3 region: CASSKPITGGTEAFF. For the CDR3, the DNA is TGTGCCAGCAGTAAACCCATTACAGGGGGCACTGAAGCTTTCTTT.

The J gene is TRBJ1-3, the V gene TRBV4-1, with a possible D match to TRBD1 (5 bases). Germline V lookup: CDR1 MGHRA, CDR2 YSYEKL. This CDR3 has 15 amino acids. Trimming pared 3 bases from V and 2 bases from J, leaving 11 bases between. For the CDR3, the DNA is TGCGCCAGCAGCCACCCCGGGACTACTGGAAACACCATATATTTT. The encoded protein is CASSHPGTTGNTIYF.

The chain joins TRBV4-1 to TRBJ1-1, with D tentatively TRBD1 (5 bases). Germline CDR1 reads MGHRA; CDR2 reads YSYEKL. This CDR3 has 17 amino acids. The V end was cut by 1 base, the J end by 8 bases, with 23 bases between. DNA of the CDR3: TGCGCCAGCAGCCAAGTCTTGCGCAGGGAGGTCTTCGAGGAAGCTTTCTTT. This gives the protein CASSQVLRREVFEEAFF.

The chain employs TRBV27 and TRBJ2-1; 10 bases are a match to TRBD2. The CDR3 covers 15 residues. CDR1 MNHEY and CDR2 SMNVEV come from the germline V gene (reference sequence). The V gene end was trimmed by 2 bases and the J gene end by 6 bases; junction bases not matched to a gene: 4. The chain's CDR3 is CASSLLAGEVNEQFF. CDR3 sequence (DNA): TGTGCCAGCAGTTTACTAGCGGGAGAAGTCAATGAGCAGTTCTTC.

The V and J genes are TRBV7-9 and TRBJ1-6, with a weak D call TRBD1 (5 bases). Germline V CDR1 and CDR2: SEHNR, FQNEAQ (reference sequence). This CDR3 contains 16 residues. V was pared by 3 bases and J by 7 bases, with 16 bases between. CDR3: CASSFSGGVKNSPLHF. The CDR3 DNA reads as TGTGCCAGCAGCTTTAGCGGGGGAGTTAAAAATTCACCCCTCCACTTT.

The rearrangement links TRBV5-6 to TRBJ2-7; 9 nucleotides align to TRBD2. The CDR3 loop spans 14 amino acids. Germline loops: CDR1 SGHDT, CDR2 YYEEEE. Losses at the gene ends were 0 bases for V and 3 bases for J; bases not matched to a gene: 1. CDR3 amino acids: CASSLVSGSYEQYF. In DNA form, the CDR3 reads TGTGCCAGCAGCTTGGTTAGCGGGAGCTACGAGCAGTACTTC.

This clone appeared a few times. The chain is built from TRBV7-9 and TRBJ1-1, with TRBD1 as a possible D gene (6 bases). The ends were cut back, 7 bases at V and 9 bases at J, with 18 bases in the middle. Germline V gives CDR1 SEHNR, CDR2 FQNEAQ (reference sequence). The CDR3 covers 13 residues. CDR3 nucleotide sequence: TGTGCCAGCACTCCTATAGGGGGACGGAAAGCTTTCTTT. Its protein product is CASTPIGGRKAFF.

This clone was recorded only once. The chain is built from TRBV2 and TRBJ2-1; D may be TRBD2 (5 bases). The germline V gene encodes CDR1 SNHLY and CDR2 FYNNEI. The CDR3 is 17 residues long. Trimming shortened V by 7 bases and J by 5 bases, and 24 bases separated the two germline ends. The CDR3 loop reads CASTDPYRGDPHNEQFF. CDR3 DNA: TGTGCCAGCACTGACCCCTACCGGGGAGACCCCCACAATGAGCAGTTCTTC. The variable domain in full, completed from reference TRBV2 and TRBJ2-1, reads EPEVTQTPSHQVTQMGQEVILRCVPISNHLYFYWYRQILGQKVEFLVSFYNNEISEKSEIFDDQFSVERPDGSNFTLKIRSTKLEDSAMYFCASTDPYRGDPHNEQFFGPGTRLTVL.

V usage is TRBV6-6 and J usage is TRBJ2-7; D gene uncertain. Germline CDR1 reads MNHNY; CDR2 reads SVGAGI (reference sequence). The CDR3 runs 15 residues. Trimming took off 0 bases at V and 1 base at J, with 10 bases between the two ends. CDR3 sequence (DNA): TGTGCCAGCAGTTACTCGAGTCTCAGGTCCTACGAGCAGTACTTC. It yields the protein CASSYSSLRSYEQYF.

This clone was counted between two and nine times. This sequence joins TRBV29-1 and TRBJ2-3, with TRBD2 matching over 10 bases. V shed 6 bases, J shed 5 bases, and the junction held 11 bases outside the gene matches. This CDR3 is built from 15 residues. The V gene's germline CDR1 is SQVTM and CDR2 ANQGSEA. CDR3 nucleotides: TGCAGCGTAGGCGTAGCGGGGGGTTCCCAAGATACGCAGTATTTT. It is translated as CSVGVAGGSQDTQYF.

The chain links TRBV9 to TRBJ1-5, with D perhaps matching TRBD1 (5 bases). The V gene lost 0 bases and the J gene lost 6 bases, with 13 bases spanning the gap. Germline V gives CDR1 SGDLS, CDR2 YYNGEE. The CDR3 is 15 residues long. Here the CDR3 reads CASSVAPGPGQPQHF. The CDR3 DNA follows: TGTGCCAGCAGCGTAGCCCCAGGGCCGGGTCAGCCCCAGCATTTT. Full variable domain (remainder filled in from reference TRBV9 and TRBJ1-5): DSGVTQTPKHLITATGQRVTLRCSPRSGDLSVYWYQQSLDQGLQFLIQYYNGEERAKGNILERFSAQQFPDLHSELNLSSLELGDSALYFCASSVAPGPGQPQHFGDGTRLSIL.

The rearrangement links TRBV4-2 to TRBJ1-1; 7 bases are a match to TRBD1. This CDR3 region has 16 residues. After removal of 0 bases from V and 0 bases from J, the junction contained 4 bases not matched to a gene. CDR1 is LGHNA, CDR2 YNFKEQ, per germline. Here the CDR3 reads CASSQETGLLNTEAFF. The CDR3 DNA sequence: TGTGCCAGCAGCCAAGAGACAGGGCTATTGAACACTGAAGCTTTCTTT.